The present T cell receptor (beta chain) was sequenced within a study of T cells in Graves' hyperthyroidism and ophthalmopathy. Study-level information: The authors collected peripheral blood at initial diagnosis, before any treatment.

The source material, RNA transcripts, was used to amplify TCR beta CDR3 regions. The study used the HTBI primer set for a first-round RT-PCR of the TCR CDR3. In TCRdb, the multiplex PCR reads were re-called with MiXCR into one record per CDR3 protein. Of approximately 520,000 distinct CDR3 sequences listed, less than 25% are singletons. The study included ophthalmopathy patients with Clinical Activity Score at least 3, NOSPECS grade at least 4 and duration under 3 months. Diagnostic decisions used clinical symptoms, serum thyroxine and TRAb, thyroid ultrasound and orbital computed tomography. Germline CDR1 ENHRY, CDR2 SYGVKD. V was pared by 6 bases and J by 2 bases, with 10 bases between. This CDR3 comprises 13 residues.

The clonotype was recovered from a woman between 25 and 40 years old with Graves' ophthalmopathy. Sequencing was carried out using blood. This chain uses TRBV10-3 with TRBJ1-1; D is perhaps TRBD1 (5 bases). CDR3 nucleotide sequence: TGTGCCATCAGAGAGACAGTAAACACTGAAGCTTTCTTT. Amino acids: CAIRETVNTEAFF.